The next 8 T cell receptor beta chains were all read from a single sample in a study of blood T cell repertoires in COVID-19. Generated by immunoSEQ multiplex PCR, the TCRdb table keeps only in-frame clones and is missing some. The sample has about 270,000 clones, 85% to 90% seen once; the top ten hold about 4%. Sequenced material: PBMCs or T cells enriched from blood (not recorded which). Every receptor here comes from a woman aged 25 to 45 with acute COVID-19.

In this sample, this clone turned up once. The CDR3 DNA follows: TGTGCCAGCCGGGCCGGGACTAGCGGCTACGAGCAGTACTTC. Encoded protein: CASRAGTSGYEQYF. The rearrangement joins TRBV2 to TRBJ2-7; 11 positions match TRBD2. The J segment lost 3 bases and the V segment lost 8 bases, leaving 6 bases of the junction unmatched. Germline-derived CDR1 and CDR2 are SNHLY and FYNNEI. This CDR3 contains 14 residues.

The chain is built from TRBV24-1 and TRBJ2-2; 11 positions agree with TRBD1. CDR1 and CDR2 (germline): KGHDR, SFDVKD. Trimming at V came to 3 bases and at J to 7 bases, leaving 6 bases not matched to a gene. The CDR3 length is 16 residues. CDR3 bases: TGTGCCACCAGTGATCCGGACAGGGGGCCACACGGGGAGCTGTTTTTT. Protein: CATSDPDRGPHGELFF.

The chain employs TRBV28 and TRBJ1-6; 8 bases agree with TRBD1. This CDR3 is built from 16 residues. Germline CDR1 MDHEN, CDR2 SYDVKM. V shed 6 bases and J 8 bases; nucleotides not matched to a gene: 12. The CDR3 nucleotides are TGTGCCAGCAGCCCCCCCCCGGGACAGGTTCATTCACCCCTCCACTTT. Translation: CASSPPPGQVHSPLHF.

The V call is TRBV29-1, the J call TRBJ2-1; 11 positions agree with TRBD2. The CDR3 contains 17 residues. Germline V gene lookup returns CDR1 SQVTM and CDR2 ANQGSEA. J lost 6 bases, V lost 1 base, and 11 bases had no gene match. CDR3 in DNA: TGCAGCGTTGAAGGGGGCCTAGCGGGAGGTAATGGCAATGAGCAGTTCTTC. This gives the protein CSVEGGLAGGNGNEQFF.

This chain joins TRBV28 and TRBJ2-3, with 7 positions matching TRBD2. Germline V gene lookup returns CDR1 MDHEN and CDR2 SYDVKM. V dropped 6 bases and J dropped 0; count of bases not matched to a gene: 6. This CDR3 has 15 amino acids. As DNA, the CDR3 is TGTGCCAGCAGCCTTTGGACTAGTAGCACAGATACGCAGTATTTT. Its translation: CASSLWTSSTDTQYF.

CDR3 in DNA: TGTGCCATCTCCCCAACGACTAGTTCTGGAAACACCATATATTTT. Its protein product is CAISPTTSSGNTIYF. The J gene is TRBJ1-3, the V gene TRBV10-3, with D unclear. V was shortened by 8 bases and J by 1 base, with 15 bases between the two germline ends. CDR3 size: 15 residues. Germline V gives CDR1 ENHRY, CDR2 SYGVKD.

The chain combines TRBV19 with TRBJ2-2, with TRBD2 identical over 13 bases. CDR3 length: 16 amino acids. Trimming removed 7 bases from V and 6 bases from J; junction bases left unmatched: 8. Per the germline V gene, CDR1 is LNHDA and CDR2 is SQIVND (reference sequence). CDR3 sequence reads: CASIRTSGSMSGELFF. CDR3 bases: TGTGCCAGTATTAGGACTAGCGGGAGTATGTCCGGGGAGCTGTTTTTT.

The rearrangement links TRBV27 to TRBJ2-7, with TRBD2 as a possible D gene (5 bases). Trimming shortened V by 3 bases and J by 0 bases, and 12 bases separated the two germline ends. The CDR3 spans 15 residues. Per germline, CDR1 MNHEY and CDR2 SMNVEV (reference sequence). The CDR3 DNA sequence: TGTGCCAGCAGTTTCAAACCCGGGGACTCCTACGAGCAGTACTTC. Amino acids: CASSFKPGDSYEQYF.